The TCR beta chain under discussion was sequenced for a study of cytomegalovirus exposure and HLA in healthy donors. Findings of the study overall: Most of the TCR beta V segments (in an earlier analysis) were productive either about 87% or about 30% of the time. The authors enumerated over 150 TCR beta chains as linked to cytomegalovirus.

These donors, healthy bone marrow donors, were studied. PCR primers comprised 60 Vbeta and 13 Jbeta primers. Clones were sequenced by immunoSEQ multiplex PCR, and TCRdb holds only the in-frame ones, with some missing. The data hold around 250,000 clones, with about 90% observed a single time. CDR1 and CDR2 (germline): SGHKS, YYEKEE (reference sequence). Trimming removed 6 bases at V and 9 bases at J, with 28 bases between. The CDR3 contains 17 residues. As concerns this clone: The antigen remains unidentified.

V usage is TRBV5-5 and J usage is TRBJ1-5; D gene ambiguous. The TCR originated in a girl aged 2 to 10 in good health and CMV-seronegative. Sequencing was performed on PBMCs. CDR3 sequence (DNA): TGTGCCAGCACTCAGACGGGAGGAAGGGCGAACCCCTGGCCCCAGCATTTT. Its translation is CASTQTGGRANPWPQHF.